This T cell receptor (beta chain) was profiled in a study of CD8 T cells in Susac syndrome (dated by TCRdb to about 2019). Looking at the study overall: Whether CD8+ T cell activation and differentiation in Susac syndrome was antigen driven was tested using repertoire sequencing. Here is what the overall study found, with its caveats: The TCR sequencing and HLA analysis was acknowledged to have included a relatively small number of individuals.

In regard to this clonotype: Its binding antigen is unknown. No base quality information exists; no much larger clone differs at one position.

Peripheral blood CD8+ and CD4+ T cells from healthy donors, Susac syndrome patients and multiple sclerosis patients were profiled using high-throughput TCR beta sequencing. Multiple sclerosis controls were treatment-naive patients with stable or active relapsing-remitting disease fulfilling revised McDonald criteria. Bulk CD8+ and CD4+ T cells were purified magnetically by negative isolation, whereas CD8+ TEMRA cells were enriched by FACS. Blood was collected in EDTA tubes and processed within 24 hours, with PBMCs isolated through density gradient centrifugation. PBMCs intended for TCR sequencing were cryopreserved in liquid nitrogen and thawed later in a water bath at 37 degrees C. The sorted or isolated CD4+, CD8+ and CD8+ TEMRA cells had a purity of 90% or higher. CDR1 and CDR2 are drawn from the germline V gene (reference sequence): MNHNY, SVGAGI. V and J lose 4 bases and 1 base, and a span of 11 bases separates them. Reading from cysteine to phenylalanine, the CDR3 counts 16 amino acids. Only the CDR3 region is kept as DNA, spanning 48 bases read in frame from base 1.

RNA was extracted with the RNeasy kit and 0.5 to 1 ug was reverse transcribed using random hexamers. The immunoSEQ multiplex PCR assay, which covers 54 Vbeta and 13 Jbeta segments, was used to amplify TCR beta CDR3 regions. Bias from PCR amplification was corrected by using a synthetic template baseline for primer optimization and for computational correction. Processing in the source paper ran as follows. Reads were assigned to V, D and J genes according to IMGT and analyzed in immunoSEQ Analyzer, with only productive sequences retained. Clonality was calculated as one minus the Shannon entropy normalized by log2 of the number of productive unique sequences. Public and private clones were assessed among the 100 most prevalent clones of each patient and control. Clones were defined as Susac-specific when absent from the healthy and MS cohorts, from approximately 1,100 published viral clones and from other ImmuneACCESS disease sequences. The public sequencing data were trimmed at Q25 with fastp and processed into clonotypes with MiXCR by TCRdb, which kept only in-frame beta chains. A single entry per CDR3 protein holds the most common genes and DNA from its merged rows. These V and J calls are TCRdb output, not the study's own analysis. The sample table lists a few hundred thousand distinct CDR3 sequences, approximately 92% of them with a count of one. Around 0.072% of the sample belongs to the ten largest clones.

Sequencing was carried out using CD4+ T cells from PBMCs. The V and J segments used are TRBV6-6 and TRBJ1-6, with the D gene call left open. The clonotype comes from a human donor with multiple sclerosis. The nucleotide sequence is TGTGCCAGCAGTTGGGCAAGTCGGTCCTATAATTCACCCCTCCACTTT. Its protein product is CASSWASRSYNSPLHF.